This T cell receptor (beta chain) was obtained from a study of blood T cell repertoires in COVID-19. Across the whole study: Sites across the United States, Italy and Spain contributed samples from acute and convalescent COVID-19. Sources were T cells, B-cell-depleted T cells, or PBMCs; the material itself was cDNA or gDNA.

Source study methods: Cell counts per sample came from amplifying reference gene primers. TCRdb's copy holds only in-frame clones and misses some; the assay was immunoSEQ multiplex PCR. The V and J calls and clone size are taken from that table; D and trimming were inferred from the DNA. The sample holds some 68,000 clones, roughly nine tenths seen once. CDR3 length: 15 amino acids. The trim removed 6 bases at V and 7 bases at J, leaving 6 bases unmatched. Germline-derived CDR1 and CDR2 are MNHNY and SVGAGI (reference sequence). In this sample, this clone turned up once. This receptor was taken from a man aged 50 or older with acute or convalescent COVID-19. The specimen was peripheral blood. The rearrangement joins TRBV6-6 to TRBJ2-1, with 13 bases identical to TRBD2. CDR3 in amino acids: CASRPGLAGVNEQFF. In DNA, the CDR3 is TGTGCCAGCAGACCAGGACTAGCGGGAGTTAATGAGCAGTTCTTC.